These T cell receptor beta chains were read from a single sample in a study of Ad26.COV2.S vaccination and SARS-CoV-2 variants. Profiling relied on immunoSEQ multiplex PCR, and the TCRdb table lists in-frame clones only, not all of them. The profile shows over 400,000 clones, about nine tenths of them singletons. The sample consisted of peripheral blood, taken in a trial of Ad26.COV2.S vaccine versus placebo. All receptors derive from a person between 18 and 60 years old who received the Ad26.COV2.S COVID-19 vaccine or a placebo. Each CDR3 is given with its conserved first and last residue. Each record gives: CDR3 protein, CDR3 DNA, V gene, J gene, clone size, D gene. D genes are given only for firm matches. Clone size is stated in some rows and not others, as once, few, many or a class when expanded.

CDR3: CATGQGNNSPLHF; DNA: TGTGCCACCGGACAGGGGAATAATTCACCCCTCCACTTT; V: TRBV19; J: TRBJ1-6; size: NA; D: TRBD1
CDR3: CASSPRIVEGRWETQYF; DNA: TGTGCCAGCTCACCTAGAATTGTTGAGGGAAGGTGGGAGACCCAGTACTTC; V: TRBV18; J: TRBJ2-5; size: NA; D: NA
CDR3: CASSTAGTGSNEQYF; DNA: TGTGCCAGTAGTACTGCCGGGACAGGATCAAACGAGCAGTACTTC; V: TRBV19; J: TRBJ2-7; size: NA; D: TRBD1
CDR3: CASGQGTNTEAFF; DNA: TGTGCCAGCGGACAGGGGACGAACACTGAAGCTTTCTTT; V: TRBV19; J: TRBJ1-1; size: NA; D: TRBD1
CDR3: CASTSSGGAGDTQYF; DNA: TGCGCCAGCACCTCCAGCGGGGGGGCTGGAGATACGCAGTATTTT; V: TRBV5-1; J: TRBJ2-3; size: once; D: TRBD2
CDR3: CASTLWGFDTDTQYF; DNA: TGTGCCAGCACCCTTTGGGGCTTCGACACAGATACGCAGTATTTT; V: TRBV27; J: TRBJ2-3; size: once; D: NA
CDR3: CASSPGQALNSPLHF; DNA: TGTGCCAGCAGCCCCGGACAGGCGCTTAATTCACCCCTCCACTTT; V: TRBV7-8; J: TRBJ1-6; size: NA; D: TRBD1
CDR3: CASSYTGVGYEQYF; DNA: TGTGCCAGCAGCTACACAGGGGTCGGCTACGAGCAGTACTTC; V: TRBV5-8; J: TRBJ2-7; size: NA; D: TRBD1
CDR3: CASSYSYGGSSYEQYF; DNA: TGTGCCAGCAGTTACTCTTATGGGGGGTCTTCCTACGAGCAGTACTTC; V: TRBV6-5; J: TRBJ2-7; size: NA; D: NA
CDR3: CASSYQGQGYEQYF; DNA: TGTGCCAGCAGTTACCAGGGACAGGGCTACGAGCAGTACTTC; V: TRBV6-5; J: TRBJ2-7; size: NA; D: TRBD1
CDR3: CASSGVDAQGLKQYF; DNA: TGTGCCAGCTCCGGTGTTGACGCACAGGGCCTAAAGCAGTACTTC; V: TRBV11-2; J: TRBJ2-7; size: NA; D: NA
CDR3: CASSDQDRGFEAFF; DNA: TGTGCCAGCAGTGACCAGGACAGGGGCTTTGAAGCTTTCTTT; V: TRBV6-4; J: TRBJ1-1; size: NA; D: TRBD1
CDR3: CASSDRQGTDTQYF; DNA: TGCGCCAGCAGTGATCGTCAGGGCACAGATACGCAGTATTTT; V: TRBV10-1; J: TRBJ2-3; size: NA; D: NA
CDR3: CATTGTGRYINYGYTF; DNA: TGTGCCACCACCGGGACAGGGAGATATATTAACTATGGCTACACCTTC; V: TRBV15; J: TRBJ1-2; size: NA; D: TRBD1
CDR3: CASSIDPSPGELFF; DNA: TGTGCCAGTAGTATAGATCCTTCACCCGGGGAGCTGTTTTTT; V: TRBV19; J: TRBJ2-2; size: NA; D: NA
CDR3: CASRGGHLSTEAFF; DNA: TGTGCCAGTAGGGGTGGACACTTGAGCACTGAAGCTTTCTTT; V: TRBV28; J: TRBJ1-1; size: NA; D: NA